This TCR beta chain was recorded in a study of regulatory T cells in long-lasting Graves disease. Time point of the sample: newly diagnosed GD, antithyroid drugs for less than 3 months. PBMC RNA was the source of the TCR library. Construction of TCR beta libraries relied on iRepertoire HTBI primers and on Arm-PCR targeting CDR3 regions. Using its own MiXCR run on the multiplex PCR reads, TCRdb lists one record per CDR3 protein. The sample lists roughly 560,000 distinct CDR3 sequences; roughly 15% were seen once. The CDR3 extends over 17 amino acids. V gave up 6 bases and J gave up 0 bases, with 18 bases separating them. The germline V gene has CDR1 SGHAT and CDR2 FQNNGV. This clonotype was seen a handful of times. These data were likewise used in another study, on T cells in Graves' hyperthyroidism and ophthalmopathy. This second study notes: An absence of ophthalmopathy progression within 18 months meant stable Graves' hyperthyroidism.

The receptor comes from a woman aged 35-65 years with Graves disease. The V call is TRBV11-2, the J call TRBJ2-1, with D uncertain. The sequenced sample was peripheral blood mononuclear cells (PBMCs), obtained at new diagnosis, from a patient treated with antithyroid drugs. In DNA form, the CDR3 reads TGTGCCAGCAGGGACCGACTGGGATTGAGCTCCTACAATGAGCAGTTCTTC. Translation: CASRDRLGLSSYNEQFF.